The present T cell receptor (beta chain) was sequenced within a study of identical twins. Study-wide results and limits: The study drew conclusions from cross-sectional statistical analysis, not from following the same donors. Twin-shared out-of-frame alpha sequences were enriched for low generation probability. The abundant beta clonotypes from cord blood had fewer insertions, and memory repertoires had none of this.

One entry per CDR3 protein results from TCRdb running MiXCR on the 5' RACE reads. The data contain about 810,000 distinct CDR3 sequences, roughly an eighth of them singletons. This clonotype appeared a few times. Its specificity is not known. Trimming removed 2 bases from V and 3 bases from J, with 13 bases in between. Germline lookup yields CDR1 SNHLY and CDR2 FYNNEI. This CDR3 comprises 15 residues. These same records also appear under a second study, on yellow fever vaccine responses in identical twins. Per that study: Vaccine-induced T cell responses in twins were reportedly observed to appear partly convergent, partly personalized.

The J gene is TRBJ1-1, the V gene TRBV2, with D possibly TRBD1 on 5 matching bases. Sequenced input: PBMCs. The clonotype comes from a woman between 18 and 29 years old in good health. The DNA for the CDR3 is TGTGCCAGCAGTGAACAGGCCCTAGGGGACACTGAAGCTTTCTTT. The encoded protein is CASSEQALGDTEAFF.